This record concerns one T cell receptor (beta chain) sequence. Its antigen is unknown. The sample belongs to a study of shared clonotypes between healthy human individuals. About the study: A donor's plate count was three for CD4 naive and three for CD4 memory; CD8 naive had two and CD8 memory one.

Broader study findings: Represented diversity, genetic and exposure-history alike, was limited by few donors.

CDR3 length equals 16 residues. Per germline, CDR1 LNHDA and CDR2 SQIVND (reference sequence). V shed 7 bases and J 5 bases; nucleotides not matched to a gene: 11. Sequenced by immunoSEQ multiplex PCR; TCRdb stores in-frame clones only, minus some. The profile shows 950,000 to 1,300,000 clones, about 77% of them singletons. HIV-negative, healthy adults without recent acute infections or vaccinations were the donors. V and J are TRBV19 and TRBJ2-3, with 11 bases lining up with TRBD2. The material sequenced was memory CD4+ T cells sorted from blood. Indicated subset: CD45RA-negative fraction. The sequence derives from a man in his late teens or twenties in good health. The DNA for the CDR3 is TGTGCCAGTACCATGGGGAGACTAGCGGGACGAGATACGCAGTATTTT. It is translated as CASTMGRLAGRDTQYF.